The entry that follows covers one T cell receptor (beta chain) sequence. No cognate antigen has been identified for it. Base qualities are not recorded, but no much larger clone differs from it by a single base. Peripheral blood CD8+ and CD4+ T cells from healthy donors, Susac syndrome patients and multiple sclerosis patients were profiled by high-throughput TCR beta sequencing. The Susac syndrome patients fulfilled recently defined diagnostic criteria for either definite or probable disease. Bulk CD8+ and CD4+ T cells were purified magnetically by negative isolation, whereas CD8+ TEMRA cells were enriched by FACS. Blood was collected in EDTA tubes and processed within 24 hours, with PBMCs isolated through density gradient centrifugation. PBMCs destined for TCR sequencing were cryopreserved in liquid nitrogen and later thawed in a 37 °C water bath. Purity of sorted or isolated CD4+, CD8+ and CD8+ TEMRA cells was at least 90%.

The CDR3 spans 16 residues, from the cysteine through the phenylalanine. The DNA shown is the 48-base CDR3, in frame from base 1. Relative to germline, V is missing 3 bases and J is missing 2 bases, with 9 bases of the junction outside any gene match. CDR1 and CDR2 are drawn from the germline V gene: SGHRS, YFSETQ. This entry comes from a study of CD8 T cells in Susac syndrome (dated by TCRdb to between 2018 and 2021). In the study overall: Among the sequenced Susac syndrome patients, more than 5 had clinically active disease and roughly 8 were in clinical remission. At blood withdrawal, Susac syndrome patients were either therapy-naive, taking corticosteroids (in some cases with IVIg as well), or taking IVIg alone. The study used repertoire sequencing to test whether antigen drove CD8+ T cell activation and differentiation in Susac syndrome.

RNA was extracted using the RNeasy kit, and roughly 0.5 to 1 ug of the RNA was reverse transcribed with random hexamers. The immunoSEQ multiplex PCR assay, which covers 54 Vbeta and 13 Jbeta segments, was used to amplify TCR beta CDR3 regions. Bias from PCR amplification was corrected by using a synthetic template baseline for primer optimization and for computational correction. Per the source publication's procedure: Reads were annotated to V, D and J genes according to IMGT and were analyzed with immunoSEQ Analyzer, with only productive sequences retained. Clonality was computed as one minus Shannon entropy normalized by log2 of the number of productive unique sequences. For each patient and control, public and private clones were evaluated within the 100 most prevalent clones. Clones were defined as Susac-specific if absent from the healthy and MS cohorts, from 1052 published viral clones and from other ImmuneACCESS disease sequences. In TCRdb, the public reads were trimmed at Q25 with fastp and aligned with MiXCR, with productive beta chains retained. Every distinct CDR3 protein forms one entry, paired with its most common genes and DNA. The V and J calls, along with clone size, are taken from TCRdb and not from the paper's own processing. Present in this sample are about 180,000 distinct CDR3 sequences, 85% to 95% of which were seen just once. 0.099% of the sample comes from the top ten.

The paper's findings and limits, for the study overall: The CD4+ T cell repertoire of patients with Susac syndrome showed no detectable clonal expansion. The number of individuals in the TCR sequencing and HLA analysis was acknowledged as relatively small.

The sequence came from a human donor with Susac syndrome. Material: CD4+ T cells from PBMCs. The rearranged chain carries TRBV5-1 and TRBJ2-3; 7 bases in the junction line up with TRBD2. The DNA sequence follows: TGCGCCAGCAGCTACGTCCAGGGAGGGAACACAGATACGCAGTATTTT. Its product reads: CASSYVQGGNTDTQYF.